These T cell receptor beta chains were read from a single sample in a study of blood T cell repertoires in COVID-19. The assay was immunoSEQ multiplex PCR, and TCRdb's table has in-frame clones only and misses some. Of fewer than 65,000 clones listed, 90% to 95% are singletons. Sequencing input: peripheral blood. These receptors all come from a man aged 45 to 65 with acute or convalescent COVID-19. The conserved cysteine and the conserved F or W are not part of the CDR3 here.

CDR3aa: AISETWSYGYT
v_gene: TRBV10-3
len: 11
j_gene: TRBJ1-2

CDR3aa: ASSLVGSGESYNEQF
v_gene: TRBV7-9
len: 15
j_gene: TRBJ2-1

CDR3aa: ASSFIPSGNQETQY
v_gene: TRBV5-1
len: 14
j_gene: TRBJ2-5

CDR3aa: AISEVDRGYT
v_gene: TRBV10-3
len: 10
j_gene: TRBJ1-2

CDR3aa: ASGFISGLAGQETQY
v_gene: TRBV12-5
len: 15
j_gene: TRBJ2-5

CDR3aa: AISALAGYNEQF
v_gene: TRBV10-3
len: 12
j_gene: TRBJ2-1

CDR3aa: ASSLGLVTAEAF
v_gene: TRBV7-9
len: 12
j_gene: TRBJ1-1

CDR3aa: ASDKGAH
v_gene: TRBV21-1
len: 7
j_gene: TRBJ1-5

CDR3aa: ASNLRGLAGVNEQF
v_gene: TRBV3-1/TRBV3-2
len: 14
j_gene: TRBJ2-1

CDR3aa: ASSLDQITDTQY
v_gene: TRBV5-1
len: 12
j_gene: TRBJ2-3

CDR3aa: ASSLGGGANTGELF
v_gene: TRBV11-3
len: 14
j_gene: TRBJ2-2

CDR3aa: VRRGGHMGNQPQH
v_gene: TRBV7-5
len: 13
j_gene: TRBJ1-5

CDR3aa: ASSYNLGDTQY
v_gene: TRBV6-5
len: 11
j_gene: TRBJ2-3

CDR3aa: ASSPGHRGLYEQY
v_gene: TRBV5-1
len: 13
j_gene: TRBJ2-7

CDR3aa: ASSQSGYQPQH
v_gene: TRBV27
len: 11
j_gene: TRBJ1-5

CDR3aa: ASSRGQGDQPQH
v_gene: TRBV5-1
len: 12
j_gene: TRBJ1-5

CDR3aa: SVVRVNEQF
v_gene: TRBV29-1
len: 9
j_gene: TRBJ2-1

CDR3aa: ASSVLSSGTYEQY
v_gene: TRBV7-2
len: 13
j_gene: TRBJ2-7

CDR3aa: ASRLGTSVDEQF
v_gene: TRBV12-2
len: 12
j_gene: TRBJ2-1

CDR3aa: ASSQVDRDHGYT
v_gene: TRBV4-3
len: 12
j_gene: TRBJ1-2

CDR3aa: ASGQGTGNQPQH
v_gene: TRBV27
len: 12
j_gene: TRBJ1-5

CDR3aa: ASSPGWNEKLF
v_gene: TRBV12-3/TRBV12-4
len: 11
j_gene: TRBJ1-4

CDR3aa: ASRRGGVGETQY
v_gene: TRBV6-5
len: 12
j_gene: TRBJ2-5

CDR3aa: ASSYSTTAEQF
v_gene: TRBV6-5
len: 11
j_gene: TRBJ2-1

CDR3aa: ASSPPSAGGYNEQF
v_gene: TRBV3-1/TRBV3-2
len: 14
j_gene: TRBJ2-1

CDR3aa: ASSYSASPGSYNEQF
v_gene: TRBV6-2/TRBV6-3
len: 15
j_gene: TRBJ2-1

CDR3aa: ATSTSTGELF
v_gene: TRBV15
len: 10
j_gene: TRBJ2-2

CDR3aa: ASSFTSGSSYNEQF
v_gene: TRBV5-6
len: 14
j_gene: TRBJ2-1

CDR3aa: ASSPGQGSTDTQY
v_gene: TRBV5-1
len: 13
j_gene: TRBJ2-3

CDR3aa: ASRGGAGTNEKLF
v_gene: TRBV25-1
len: 13
j_gene: TRBJ1-4

CDR3aa: ASSWTGGQPQH
v_gene: TRBV6-2/TRBV6-3
len: 11
j_gene: TRBJ1-5

CDR3aa: ASSANRGRLAGANVLT
v_gene: TRBV9
len: 16
j_gene: TRBJ2-6

CDR3aa: ASSSPRGALPSYNEQF
v_gene: TRBV7-9
len: 16
j_gene: TRBJ2-1

CDR3aa: ASSRQYEQY
v_gene: TRBV6-2/TRBV6-3
len: 9
j_gene: TRBJ2-7

CDR3aa: ASSPTGGRAETQY
v_gene: TRBV7-9
len: 13
j_gene: TRBJ2-5

CDR3aa: AWSAGGPSYEQY
v_gene: TRBV30
len: 12
j_gene: TRBJ2-7

CDR3aa: AITLGQGYGYT
v_gene: TRBV10-3
len: 11
j_gene: TRBJ1-2